This T cell receptor (beta chain) was documented in a study of blood T cells in healthy people across ages (dated by TCRdb to between 2015 and 2016). For the wider study: Template switching captured roughly one uniquely barcoded TCR beta cDNA molecule per two T cells in model experiments. The donors were split into four age groups: young (average 16 years), middle-aged (over 35), aged (roughly 60) and long-lived (under 85). The study analyzed two additional independent replicas of 1 million unique cDNA reads from the same blood draw for two donors, one aged 18 to 30 and one aged 80 or older. To track age-related changes in TCR beta repertoire diversity, the study relied on deep sequencing normalized with unique cDNA molecular identifiers. To avoid experimental bias, donors of different ages were spread randomly across the sequencing lanes.

Notes on this clonotype: Its target antigen remains unknown. The input lacks base qualities; no much larger clone sits a single base away.

The donors were 40 or so Caucasian individuals from Russia, aged about 6 to 100 years, who were systemically healthy. Ten milliliters of peripheral blood were drawn from each donor into EDTA-treated Vacutainer tubes. Ficoll-Paque density-gradient centrifugation was used to isolate PBMCs, with at least 7 million obtained per sample. Total RNA was extracted from PBMCs with Trizol reagent, with at least 5 micrograms obtained per sample. For every donor, an aliquot of PBMCs went through flow cytometry to measure the percentages of naive CD45RAhigh/CD27high T cells. The research as a whole found: Donor CMV infection status was unknown, potentially confounding age-related changes in expanded clonotypes. Observed TCR beta diversity correlated strongly with the percentage of naive T cells measured by flow cytometry. Observed TCR beta diversity per million T cells fell roughly linearly with age, and a significant reduction was already apparent by age approximately 40. Compared with the aged group, the long-lived group had more naive CD4+ T cells, fewer expanded clones and increased TCR diversity, suggesting age selection. Because profiling used bulk unsorted PBMCs, naive and antigen-experienced compartments could not be compared conclusively. Total diversity estimates from one million sequenced T cells were considered lower bounds and underestimates.

The library was made by 5' RACE. Sequencing instrument: Illumina HiSeq 2500. The second PCR ran for roughly 7 to 12 cycles and used a J-beta primer mix along with a sample-barcoded 5' primer. A template-switch 5' adaptor carrying 12 random nucleotides introduced a unique molecular identifier onto each TCR beta cDNA molecule. Each sample yielded at least 3 million CDR3-containing paired-end reads. First-strand cDNA synthesis was performed from all RNA using the Mint cDNA synthesis kit, with priming by a TRBC-specific oligonucleotide. All cDNA was treated with uracil-DNA glycosylase and then went through a first 18-cycle PCR with the universal primers M1SS and BC2_uni_R. Regarding the original processing steps: For normalization, 1 million high-quality reads were randomly selected from each sample, with every read carrying a distinct molecular identifier. Reads sharing molecular identifiers were discarded rather than binned into consensus sequences. CDR3 identification, clonotype clustering and error correction used MiTCR with a Q25 quality threshold and the strictest error-elimination algorithm. Lower-bound total TCR beta diversity was estimated with a nonparametric unseen species model using Euler transformation. The public sequencing data were trimmed at Q25 with fastp and processed into clonotypes with MiXCR by TCRdb, which kept only in-frame beta chains. Rows with a matching CDR3 protein are joined into one entry that keeps the most common DNA and genes. The V and J calls shown here were made by TCRdb, not taken from the authors' results. Within this sample are 1.5 million to 2 million distinct CDR3 sequences, with roughly 52% of them counted one time only. The ten largest clonotypes hold around 2.1% of the sample.

Sequencing was carried out using blood. The sequence was collected from a woman aged 40 to 50 in good health.

The base sequence is TGTGCCAGCTCACCGCAAGTTGAGATGAGGGAGACCCAGTACTTC. Its translation reads: CASSPQVEMRETQYF. The rearrangement joined TRBV18 to TRBJ2-5, with the D gene uncertain. The germline V gene yields KGHSH for CDR1 and LQKENI for CDR2. Including the terminal cysteine and phenylalanine, the CDR3 comprises 15 residues. Only CDR3 DNA is held: 45 bases, read in frame from base 1. V loses 3 bases, J loses 5 bases, and the germline ends lie 16 bases apart.